The rows below give T cell receptor beta chains drawn from one sample of a study of brain T cells in children with intractable seizures. Measured with immunoSEQ multiplex PCR; TCRdb has only the in-frame clones, and not every one. The table includes 110,000 or so clones, 94% detected once. Sequences were derived from peripheral blood, sampled at surgery. All receptors derive from a boy under three years old with hemimegalencephaly and intractable seizures. CDR3s include the opening cysteine and the closing phenylalanine or tryptophan. The order of the fields is J gene, V gene, D gene, clone size, CDR3 DNA, CDR3 protein. D genes are given only for firm matches. Clone size, where shown, is once, few, many, or a class for clones that have expanded.

J gene: TRBJ2-2; V gene: TRBV2; D gene: TRBD1; clone size: -; CDR3 DNA: TGTGCCAGCAGGGCGGGACAGGTCCTACACACCGGGGAGCTGTTTTTT; CDR3 protein: CASRAGQVLHTGELFF
J gene: TRBJ1-2; V gene: TRBV28; D gene: -; clone size: few; CDR3 DNA: TGTGCCAGCAGTTTATCTGTTGGGGGGACCTATGGCTACACCTTC; CDR3 protein: CASSLSVGGTYGYTF
J gene: TRBJ2-1; V gene: TRBV7-3; D gene: -; clone size: -; CDR3 DNA: TGTGCCAGCAGCTTAACGCCCCCAAGCTCCTACAATGAGCAGTTCTTC; CDR3 protein: CASSLTPPSSYNEQFF
J gene: TRBJ1-3; V gene: TRBV28; D gene: -; clone size: -; CDR3 DNA: TGTGCCAGCAGTTCGGGGGGCTCCGGAAACACCATATATTTT; CDR3 protein: CASSSGGSGNTIYF
J gene: TRBJ2-6; V gene: TRBV28; D gene: TRBD1; clone size: -; CDR3 DNA: TGTGCCAGCAGTTTATGGGCAGGGGGAATCTCTGGGGCCAACGTCCTGACTTTC; CDR3 protein: CASSLWAGGISGANVLTF
J gene: TRBJ2-1; V gene: TRBV6-5; D gene: -; clone size: -; CDR3 DNA: TGTGCCAGCCGCAGGGGCCCCTACAATGAGCAGTTCTTC; CDR3 protein: CASRRGPYNEQFF
J gene: TRBJ2-5; V gene: TRBV15; D gene: TRBD1; clone size: -; CDR3 DNA: TGTGCCACCAGCGCACCCCCGGGACAGGGACATACCCAGTACTTC; CDR3 protein: CATSAPPGQGHTQYF
J gene: TRBJ2-3; V gene: TRBV7-2; D gene: -; clone size: -; CDR3 DNA: TGTGCCAGCAGCTATTTAGACAGGAGCACAGATACGCAGTATTTT; CDR3 protein: CASSYLDRSTDTQYF
J gene: TRBJ2-5; V gene: TRBV5-5; D gene: -; clone size: -; CDR3 DNA: TGTGCCAGCAGCTTAGGGCCCGGGACGGTAGAGACCCAGTACTTC; CDR3 protein: CASSLGPGTVETQYF
J gene: TRBJ2-5; V gene: TRBV5-5; D gene: -; clone size: -; CDR3 DNA: TGTGCCAGCAGCCCGCTGGGCTCACTACAAGAGACCCAGTACTTC; CDR3 protein: CASSPLGSLQETQYF
J gene: TRBJ2-1; V gene: TRBV9; D gene: TRBD2; clone size: -; CDR3 DNA: TGTGCCAGCAGCGTTTCGGTGACTAGCGGACTAAGGGAGCAGTTCTTC; CDR3 protein: CASSVSVTSGLREQFF
J gene: TRBJ1-2; V gene: TRBV12-5; D gene: -; clone size: -; CDR3 DNA: TGTGCTAGTGGTTTAGGGTATGGCTACACCTTC; CDR3 protein: CASGLGYGYTF
J gene: TRBJ2-7; V gene: TRBV19; D gene: TRBD2; clone size: -; CDR3 DNA: TGTGCCAGTAGTAAACTAGCGGGATCCTACGAGCAGTACTTC; CDR3 protein: CASSKLAGSYEQYF
J gene: TRBJ1-5; V gene: TRBV4-2; D gene: -; clone size: -; CDR3 DNA: TGTGCCAGCAGCAGAGCCGAACTTACATACGATCAGCCCCAGCATTTT; CDR3 protein: CASSRAELTYDQPQHF
J gene: TRBJ2-2; V gene: TRBV6-5; D gene: TRBD1; clone size: -; CDR3 DNA: TGTGCCAGCAGTACCAGGGGGCTCCGGACCGGGGAGCTGTTTTTT; CDR3 protein: CASSTRGLRTGELFF
J gene: TRBJ2-4; V gene: TRBV28; D gene: TRBD1; clone size: -; CDR3 DNA: TGTGCCAGCAGTCCCCCGGGACAGGGGATCAAAAACATTCAGTACTTC; CDR3 protein: CASSPPGQGIKNIQYF
J gene: TRBJ2-6; V gene: TRBV15; D gene: -; clone size: -; CDR3 DNA: TGTGCCACCAGCAGAGATTTACCCTCCTCCGGCTGGCCTGGGGCCAACGTCCTGACTTTC; CDR3 protein: CATSRDLPSSGWPGANVLTF
J gene: TRBJ2-3; V gene: TRBV7-9; D gene: -; clone size: -; CDR3 DNA: TGTGCCAGCAGCTTAGGTGCCCACCTCCTCACAGATACGCAGTATTTT; CDR3 protein: CASSLGAHLLTDTQYF
J gene: TRBJ1-2; V gene: TRBV29-1; D gene: TRBD1; clone size: -; CDR3 DNA: TGCAGCGTTGTACAGGGGGGGAAGGGCTACACCTTC; CDR3 protein: CSVVQGGKGYTF
J gene: TRBJ2-1; V gene: TRBV7-9; D gene: TRBD1; clone size: -; CDR3 DNA: TGTGCCAGCAGCGGGACAGGGGGCAATAATTACAATGAGCAGTTCTTC; CDR3 protein: CASSGTGGNNYNEQFF
J gene: TRBJ2-2; V gene: TRBV11-3; D gene: -; clone size: -; CDR3 DNA: TGTGCCAGCACCACCCAAGGCCACACCGGGGAGCTGTTTTTT; CDR3 protein: CASTTQGHTGELFF
J gene: TRBJ2-1; V gene: TRBV6-5; D gene: TRBD2; clone size: -; CDR3 DNA: TGTGCCAGCAGGAAGGATAGCGGGAGTTACAATGAGCAGTTCTTC; CDR3 protein: CASRKDSGSYNEQFF
J gene: TRBJ1-6; V gene: TRBV30; D gene: -; clone size: -; CDR3 DNA: TGTGCCTGGAGTATAGACTCCCCTAATTCACCCCTCCACTTT; CDR3 protein: CAWSIDSPNSPLHF
J gene: TRBJ2-1; V gene: TRBV11-3; D gene: -; clone size: -; CDR3 DNA: TGTGCCAGCAGCTTAGATCGAGGGGACAATGAGCAGTTCTTC; CDR3 protein: CASSLDRGDNEQFF
J gene: TRBJ1-1; V gene: TRBV2; D gene: TRBD1; clone size: -; CDR3 DNA: TGTGCCAGCAGGTCCGACAGGGTCACTGAAGCTTTCTTT; CDR3 protein: CASRSDRVTEAFF
J gene: TRBJ2-2; V gene: TRBV24-1; D gene: TRBD2; clone size: -; CDR3 DNA: TGTGCCACCAGTGATTTCGGGGGGAGCGTGGCCGGGGAGCTGTTTTTT; CDR3 protein: CATSDFGGSVAGELFF
J gene: TRBJ1-2; V gene: TRBV6-1; D gene: -; clone size: -; CDR3 DNA: TGTGCCAGCAGTGAGGGGTATGGCTACACCTTC; CDR3 protein: CASSEGYGYTF
J gene: TRBJ2-7; V gene: TRBV5-1; D gene: -; clone size: -; CDR3 DNA: TGCGCCAGCAGCTCAGGAACTTACGAGCAGTACTTC; CDR3 protein: CASSSGTYEQYF
J gene: TRBJ1-2; V gene: TRBV7-3; D gene: TRBD1; clone size: -; CDR3 DNA: TGTGCCAGCAGCTATCCGGGACAGGGATATGGCTACACCTTC; CDR3 protein: CASSYPGQGYGYTF
J gene: TRBJ1-1; V gene: TRBV2; D gene: -; clone size: -; CDR3 DNA: TGTGCCAGCAGTAATGAAGGGCTCTACGAAGCTTTCTTT; CDR3 protein: CASSNEGLYEAFF
J gene: TRBJ2-3; V gene: TRBV2; D gene: -; clone size: -; CDR3 DNA: TGTGCCAGCAGTGGGAGGTTAGAGACAGATACGCAGTATTTT; CDR3 protein: CASSGRLETDTQYF
J gene: TRBJ2-7; V gene: TRBV18; D gene: -; clone size: -; CDR3 DNA: TGTGCCAGCTCACCCCTAGCGACCTCCGAGCAGTACTTC; CDR3 protein: CASSPLATSEQYF
J gene: TRBJ1-6; V gene: TRBV14; D gene: -; clone size: -; CDR3 DNA: TGTGCCAGCAGCCAAGATCAGGCAGGGTATACCTCCTCCTATAATTCACCCCTCCACTTT; CDR3 protein: CASSQDQAGYTSSYNSPLHF
J gene: TRBJ1-2; V gene: TRBV5-3; D gene: TRBD1; clone size: -; CDR3 DNA: TGTGCCAGAAGCTTGGGGGACAGGGTCGGGTCCACTTCCCGCTATGGCTACACCTTC; CDR3 protein: CARSLGDRVGSTSRYGYTF
J gene: TRBJ2-7; V gene: TRBV5-4; D gene: -; clone size: -; CDR3 DNA: TGTGCCAGCAGCTTGGGGTTAGGATCCTACGAGCAGTACTTC; CDR3 protein: CASSLGLGSYEQYF
J gene: TRBJ2-7; V gene: TRBV12-3/TRBV12-4; D gene: -; clone size: -; CDR3 DNA: TGTGCCAGCAGTTTCCGACAGGACTACGAGCAGTACTTC; CDR3 protein: CASSFRQDYEQYF
J gene: TRBJ2-2; V gene: TRBV6-5; D gene: -; clone size: -; CDR3 DNA: TGTGCCAGCAGTTACCAGGTTACCGGGGAGCTGTTTTTT; CDR3 protein: CASSYQVTGELFF
J gene: TRBJ2-1; V gene: TRBV5-4; D gene: TRBD2; clone size: -; CDR3 DNA: TGTGCCAGCAGTCGACGTAGCGGGAGCTCCTACAATGAGCAGTTCTTC; CDR3 protein: CASSRRSGSSYNEQFF
J gene: TRBJ2-2; V gene: TRBV7-8; D gene: -; clone size: -; CDR3 DNA: TGTGCCAGCATCTATCGAGGGGGGGCCGGGGAGCTGTTTTTT; CDR3 protein: CASIYRGGAGELFF
J gene: TRBJ2-5; V gene: TRBV19; D gene: -; clone size: once; CDR3 DNA: TGTGCCAGTAGTATAGAAGAAGGCGCGGGAAAGACCCAGTACTTC; CDR3 protein: CASSIEEGAGKTQYF
J gene: TRBJ2-5; V gene: TRBV11-3; D gene: TRBD1; clone size: -; CDR3 DNA: TGTGCCAGCAGCTCCACGACAGGGGGCGGGGAGACCCAGTACTTC; CDR3 protein: CASSSTTGGGETQYF
J gene: TRBJ2-1; V gene: TRBV11-3; D gene: TRBD2; clone size: -; CDR3 DNA: TGTGCCAGCAGCCCTCCGGGACTAGCGGGAAATGAGCAGTTCTTC; CDR3 protein: CASSPPGLAGNEQFF
J gene: TRBJ2-2; V gene: TRBV18; D gene: TRBD1; clone size: once; CDR3 DNA: TGTGCCAGCTCACGGCAACCACAGGGGCATACCGGGGAGCTGTTTTTT; CDR3 protein: CASSRQPQGHTGELFF
J gene: TRBJ1-5; V gene: TRBV20-1; D gene: -; clone size: once; CDR3 DNA: TGCAGTGCTAGTCGGGGGGTGCAGCCCCAGCATTTT; CDR3 protein: CSASRGVQPQHF
J gene: TRBJ2-7; V gene: TRBV11-3; D gene: TRBD2; clone size: once; CDR3 DNA: TGTGCCAGCAGTCAACCCGCGGGGGGCTCCTACGAGCAGTACTTC; CDR3 protein: CASSQPAGGSYEQYF
J gene: TRBJ1-1; V gene: TRBV5-4; D gene: -; clone size: -; CDR3 DNA: TGTGCCAGCAGCTCCCGTAACGGGAACACTGAAGCTTTCTTT; CDR3 protein: CASSSRNGNTEAFF
J gene: TRBJ1-2; V gene: TRBV19; D gene: TRBD1; clone size: -; CDR3 DNA: TGTGCCAGTAGTAGACAGGGGGATAACTATGGCTACACCTTC; CDR3 protein: CASSRQGDNYGYTF
J gene: TRBJ2-2; V gene: TRBV7-9; D gene: -; clone size: -; CDR3 DNA: TGTGCCAGCAGCTTTCGTCTAGCCGACACCGGGGAGCTGTTTTTT; CDR3 protein: CASSFRLADTGELFF
J gene: TRBJ2-1; V gene: TRBV25-1; D gene: TRBD1; clone size: -; CDR3 DNA: TGTGCCAGCAGTGGAACAGGGGCGAAGGGGAATGAGCAGTTCTTC; CDR3 protein: CASSGTGAKGNEQFF
J gene: TRBJ2-7; V gene: TRBV27; D gene: -; clone size: -; CDR3 DNA: TGTGCCAGCAGTTTATATGGGTACGAGCAGTACTTC; CDR3 protein: CASSLYGYEQYF
J gene: TRBJ2-7; V gene: TRBV7-9; D gene: -; clone size: -; CDR3 DNA: TGTGCCAGCAGTTCCGGGACACAGGCGTACGAGCAGTACTTC; CDR3 protein: CASSSGTQAYEQYF